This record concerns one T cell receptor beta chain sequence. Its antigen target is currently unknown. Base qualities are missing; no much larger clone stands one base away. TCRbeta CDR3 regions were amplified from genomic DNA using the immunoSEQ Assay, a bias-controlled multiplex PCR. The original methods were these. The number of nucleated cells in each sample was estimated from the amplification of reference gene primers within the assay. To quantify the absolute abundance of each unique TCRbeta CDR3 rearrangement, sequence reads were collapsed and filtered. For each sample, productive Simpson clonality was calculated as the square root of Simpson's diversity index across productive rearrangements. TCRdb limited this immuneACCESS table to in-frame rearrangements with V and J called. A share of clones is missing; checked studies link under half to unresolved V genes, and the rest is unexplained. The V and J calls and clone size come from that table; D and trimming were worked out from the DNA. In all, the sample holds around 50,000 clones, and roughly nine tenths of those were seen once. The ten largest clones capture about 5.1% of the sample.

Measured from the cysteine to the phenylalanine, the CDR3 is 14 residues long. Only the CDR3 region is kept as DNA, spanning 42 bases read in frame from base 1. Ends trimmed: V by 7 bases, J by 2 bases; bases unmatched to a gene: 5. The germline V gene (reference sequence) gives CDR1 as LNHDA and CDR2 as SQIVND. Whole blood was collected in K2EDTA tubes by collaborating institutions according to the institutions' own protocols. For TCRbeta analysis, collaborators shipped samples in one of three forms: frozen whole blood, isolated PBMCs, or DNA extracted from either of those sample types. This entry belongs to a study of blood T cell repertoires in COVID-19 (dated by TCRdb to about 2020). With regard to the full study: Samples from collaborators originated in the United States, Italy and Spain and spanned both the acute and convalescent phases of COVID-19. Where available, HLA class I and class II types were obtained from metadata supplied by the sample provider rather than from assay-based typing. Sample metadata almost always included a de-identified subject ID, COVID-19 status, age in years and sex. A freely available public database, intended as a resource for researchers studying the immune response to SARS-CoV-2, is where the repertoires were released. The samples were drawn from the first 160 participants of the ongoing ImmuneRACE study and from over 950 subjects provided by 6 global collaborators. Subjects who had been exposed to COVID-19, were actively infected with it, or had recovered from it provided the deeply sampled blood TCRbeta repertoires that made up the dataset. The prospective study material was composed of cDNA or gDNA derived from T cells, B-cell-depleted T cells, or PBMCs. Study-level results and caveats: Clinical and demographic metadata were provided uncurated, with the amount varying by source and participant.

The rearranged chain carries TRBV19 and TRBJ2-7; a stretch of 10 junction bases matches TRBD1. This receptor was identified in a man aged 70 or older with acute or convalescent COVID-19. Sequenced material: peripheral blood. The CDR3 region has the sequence CASTLGTGAYEQYF. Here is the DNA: TGTGCCAGTACCCTGGGGACAGGGGCCTACGAGCAGTACTTC.